This is a list of T cell receptor beta chains from one sample in a study of T cells in Graves' hyperthyroidism and ophthalmopathy. TCRdb reprocessed the multiplex PCR reads with MiXCR, giving one entry per CDR3 protein. The data show some 340,000 distinct CDR3 sequences, roughly an eighth seen once. The sequenced sample was blood. Receptors were obtained from a woman between 35 and 50 years old with Graves' ophthalmopathy. The CDR3 runs from the conserved cysteine through the conserved F or W. The order of the fields is D gene, clone size, V gene, J gene, CDR3 protein, CDR3 DNA. The D gene is left open where the match is weak. Where a row states a size, it is once, few, many or the class of an expanded clone; other rows omit it.

NA	NA	TRBV15	TRBJ1-3	CATSRGDRGHSGNTIYF	TGTGCCACCAGCAGAGGGGATCGCGGACACTCTGGAAACACCATATATTTT
NA	many	TRBV28	TRBJ2-1	CASSFMGARSYNEQFF	TGTGCCAGCAGTTTCATGGGGGCTCGGTCCTACAATGAGCAGTTCTTC
TRBD1	few	TRBV14	TRBJ1-3	CASSYTSGTGRSGNTIYF	TGTGCCAGCAGTTATACCTCCGGGACAGGGCGCTCTGGAAACACCATATATTTT
TRBD1	many	TRBV12-3/TRBV12-4	TRBJ1-3	CASTTRDWDRVFGNTIYF	TGTGCCAGCACCACACGTGACTGGGACAGGGTTTTCGGAAACACCATATATTTT
NA	many	TRBV24-1	TRBJ2-3	CATSERDLTTDTQYF	TGTGCCACCAGTGAAAGGGACTTGACCACAGATACGCAGTATTTT
TRBD2	many	TRBV11-2	TRBJ2-1	CASSPPGLAGLGYNEQFF	TGTGCCAGCAGCCCACCGGGACTAGCGGGGCTGGGGTACAATGAGCAGTTCTTC
NA	few	TRBV6-1	TRBJ2-3	CASSDREWRMYTDTQYF	TGTGCCAGCAGTGATAGGGAGTGGAGGATGTACACAGATACGCAGTATTTT
NA	many	TRBV18	TRBJ1-2	CASSERGNGYTF	TGTGCCAGCTCCGAAAGGGGGAATGGCTACACCTTC
TRBD2	many	TRBV12-5	TRBJ2-1	CASGLVIGSGGYEQFF	TGTGCTAGTGGTTTGGTGATCGGTAGCGGGGGCTATGAGCAGTTCTTC
TRBD2	many	TRBV20-1	TRBJ2-7	CSARPPFAAGVSYEQYF	TGCAGTGCTAGACCCCCTTTTGCTGCGGGGGTATCCTACGAGCAGTACTTC
NA	few	TRBV6-5	TRBJ2-3	CASSYGLPEGADTQYF	TGTGCCAGCAGTTACGGGTTACCTGAAGGTGCAGATACGCAGTATTTT
NA	many	TRBV20-1	TRBJ2-7	CSATPPEGNLDEQYF	TGCAGTGCTACACCTCCGGAAGGGAACCTGGACGAGCAGTACTTC
NA	NA	TRBV18	TRBJ1-1	CASSRGGINTEAFF	TGTGCCAGCTCACGGGGGGGCATTAACACTGAAGCTTTCTTT
NA	NA	TRBV19	TRBJ1-2	CASSNLQGRDGYTF	TGTGCCAGTAGTAATTTGCAGGGGAGGGATGGCTACACCTTC
TRBD1	many	TRBV20-1	TRBJ1-5	CSATTGFSNQPQHF	TGCAGTGCGACGACAGGGTTCAGCAATCAGCCCCAGCATTTT
TRBD2	few	TRBV19	TRBJ2-3	CASSLGLVKDTQYF	TGTGCCAGTAGTCTCGGACTAGTCAAAGATACGCAGTATTTT
NA	NA	TRBV20-1	TRBJ2-1	CSARDTYRSKINEQFF	TGCAGTGCTAGAGATACCTATCGCAGCAAGATTAATGAGCAGTTCTTC